Listed below are T cell receptor beta chains from one sample, sequenced in a study of T cell repertoires in cytomegalovirus infection. TCRdb reprocessed the reads via MiXCR and lists one record per CDR3 protein. In the table there are roughly 90,000 distinct CDR3 sequences, about 24% of which are singletons. Their antigen targets remain unknown. The sequences come from CD8+ T cells from cultured PBMCs, collected from culture after CMV antigen stimulation. The receptors were sampled from a human donor in good health (CMV status not recorded). Some clones in this sample may be carry-over from other donors' samples. Both conserved end residues are part of each CDR3. The order of the fields is D gene, J gene, clone size, V gene, CDR3 DNA, CDR3 protein. The D gene is left open where the match is weak. The listing skips clone size in some rows; elsewhere it reads once, few, many or a size class.

D: -
J: TRBJ2-1
size: -
V: TRBV18
DNA: TGTGCCAGCTCCCCCGGTTTAGGGGATAACTACAATGAGCAGTTCTTC
CDR3: CASSPGLGDNYNEQFF

D: -
J: TRBJ1-4
size: few
V: TRBV12-3/TRBV12-4
DNA: TGTGCCAGCAGTCCAAGACACAATGAAAAACTGTTTTTT
CDR3: CASSPRHNEKLFF

D: -
J: TRBJ2-7
size: -
V: TRBV7-9
DNA: TGTGCCAGCAGCTTAGTCTTCTCGGACTACGAGCAGTACTTC
CDR3: CASSLVFSDYEQYF

D: -
J: TRBJ1-5
size: -
V: TRBV19
DNA: TGTGCCAGTAGTAAGACAGCCAATCAGCCCCAGCATTTT
CDR3: CASSKTANQPQHF

D: -
J: TRBJ2-7
size: few
V: TRBV6-1
DNA: TGTGCCAGCAGTGGGTGGGTAAGCGGCTACGAGCAGTACTTC
CDR3: CASSGWVSGYEQYF

D: -
J: TRBJ1-2
size: -
V: TRBV13
DNA: TGTGCCAGCAGCTCCGGCGGCACAGTAGGCTTCTATGGCTACACCTTC
CDR3: CASSSGGTVGFYGYTF

D: TRBD1
J: TRBJ1-1
size: few
V: TRBV7-9
DNA: TGTGCCAGCAGCTCCATGACAGGGCCCAACACTGAAGCTTTCTTT
CDR3: CASSSMTGPNTEAFF

D: -
J: TRBJ2-7
size: -
V: TRBV29-1
DNA: TGCAGCGTTGAATGGGACTACGAGCAGTACTTC
CDR3: CSVEWDYEQYF

D: -
J: TRBJ1-1
size: few
V: TRBV14
DNA: TGTGCCAGCAGCCAAGACAGGAACACTGAAGCTTTCTTT
CDR3: CASSQDRNTEAFF

D: -
J: TRBJ1-2
size: few
V: TRBV7-9
DNA: TGTGCCAGCAGCTTAGCGGTCGGGGCCCACACCTTC
CDR3: CASSLAVGAHTF

D: -
J: TRBJ1-4
size: many
V: TRBV7-9
DNA: TGTGCCAGCAGCATATCAAGCCCCAATGAAAAACTGTTTTTT
CDR3: CASSISSPNEKLFF

D: -
J: TRBJ1-6
size: many
V: TRBV18
DNA: TGTGCCAGCTCACCACGGCCGAATTCACCCCTCCACTTT
CDR3: CASSPRPNSPLHF

D: -
J: TRBJ2-1
size: -
V: TRBV6-2/TRBV6-3
DNA: TGTGCCAGCAGTTACCCAGGGGGGATAGAGCAGTTCTTC
CDR3: CASSYPGGIEQFF

D: -
J: TRBJ1-5
size: many
V: TRBV12-3/TRBV12-4
DNA: TGTGCCAGCAGTCCGCCTACAGGGAACAATCAGCCCCAGCATTTT
CDR3: CASSPPTGNNQPQHF

D: -
J: TRBJ1-4
size: -
V: TRBV15
DNA: TGTGCCACCAGCAGAGACCCTGCAACTAATGAAAAACTGTTTTTT
CDR3: CATSRDPATNEKLFF

D: -
J: TRBJ1-1
size: -
V: TRBV6-1
DNA: TGTGCCAGCAGCCACACAAGCAATATGAACACTGAAGCTTTCTTT
CDR3: CASSHTSNMNTEAFF

D: -
J: TRBJ2-1
size: many
V: TRBV7-6
DNA: TGTGCCAGCAGCTTGGGGGGTTTCAATGAGCAGTTCTTC
CDR3: CASSLGGFNEQFF

D: -
J: TRBJ2-3
size: many
V: TRBV7-5
DNA: -
CDR3: CISVSEAHGTSGVTDTQYF

D: -
J: TRBJ1-2
size: many
V: TRBV6-1
DNA: TGTGCCAGCAGTCCCGGGACCTTGCACTCGGCTAACTATGGCTACACCTTC
CDR3: CASSPGTLHSANYGYTF

D: -
J: TRBJ1-1
size: -
V: TRBV4-2
DNA: TGTGCCAGCAGCCAAGAGGACGTCAGAGAGAACACTGAAGCTTTCTTT
CDR3: CASSQEDVRENTEAFF

D: -
J: TRBJ1-1
size: many
V: TRBV6-5
DNA: TGTGCCAGCAGTTATCTCGGCGGATTGGAAGCTTTCTTT
CDR3: CASSYLGGLEAFF

D: -
J: TRBJ1-5
size: -
V: TRBV25-1
DNA: TGTGCCAGCAGCGAAAGTACGGGGGAACAGCCCCAGCATTTT
CDR3: CASSESTGEQPQHF

D: -
J: TRBJ2-1
size: few
V: TRBV7-9
DNA: TGTGCCAGCAGCTTATATGGGCTAGCCGATGAGCAGTTCTTC
CDR3: CASSLYGLADEQFF

D: TRBD2
J: TRBJ2-2
size: -
V: TRBV2
DNA: TGTGCCAGCAGAAACCCAGCGGGGGGCCAGAACACCGGGGAGCTGTTTTTT
CDR3: CASRNPAGGQNTGELFF

D: -
J: TRBJ2-3
size: many
V: TRBV7-9
DNA: TGTGCCAGCAGCACCCGGGACTGGAGCACAGATACGCAGTATTTT
CDR3: CASSTRDWSTDTQYF

D: -
J: TRBJ2-3
size: -
V: TRBV20-1
DNA: TGCAGTGCTAGAGATGGGCAGAGACTCACAGATACGCAGTATTTT
CDR3: CSARDGQRLTDTQYF

D: -
J: TRBJ2-1
size: -
V: TRBV6-1
DNA: TGTGCCAGCAGTTACCCAGCGGGTGTAGGTAATGAGCAGTTCTTC
CDR3: CASSYPAGVGNEQFF

D: -
J: TRBJ1-6
size: few
V: TRBV27
DNA: TGTGCCAGCAGCCTTTTGGGGAGCTCCTATAATTCACCCCTCCACTTT
CDR3: CASSLLGSSYNSPLHF

D: TRBD1
J: TRBJ2-5
size: -
V: TRBV7-3
DNA: TGTGCCAGCAGCTTAACAGGGGGCAGTGAGACCCAGTACTTC
CDR3: CASSLTGGSETQYF

D: TRBD2
J: TRBJ2-6
size: -
V: TRBV7-3
DNA: TGTGCCAGCAGCGGCGGGACTAGCGGGTATCCTGGGGCCAACGTCCTGACTTTC
CDR3: CASSGGTSGYPGANVLTF

D: -
J: TRBJ1-6
size: -
V: TRBV7-9
DNA: TGTGCCAGCACCGGGGGGGATTCCTATAATTCACCCCTCCACTTT
CDR3: CASTGGDSYNSPLHF

D: TRBD2
J: TRBJ2-5
size: -
V: TRBV6-1
DNA: TGTGCCAGCAGCCCAACTAGCGGGAGGATGGGGGAGACCCAGTACTTC
CDR3: CASSPTSGRMGETQYF

D: -
J: TRBJ2-7
size: -
V: TRBV20-1
DNA: TGCAGTGCTTACCACAGGGACTCCTACGAGCAGTACTTC
CDR3: CSAYHRDSYEQYF

D: -
J: TRBJ2-3
size: -
V: TRBV3-1
DNA: TGTGCCAGCAGCCACCCCGACCCCCGGGACCAAGGCACAGATACGCAGTATTTT
CDR3: CASSHPDPRDQGTDTQYF

D: -
J: TRBJ1-1
size: few
V: TRBV2
DNA: TGTGCCAGCAGAATCTCTTCTGCAGGGGTGGCTGAAGCTTTCTTT
CDR3: CASRISSAGVAEAFF

D: -
J: TRBJ2-1
size: few
V: TRBV11-2
DNA: TGTGCCAGCAGCTTACCCAGGGCCGATTTATCGTACAATGAGCAGTTCTTC
CDR3: CASSLPRADLSYNEQFF

D: -
J: TRBJ2-7
size: -
V: TRBV12-5
DNA: TGTGCTAGTGGTTTGGATAACTACGAGCAGTACTTC
CDR3: CASGLDNYEQYF

D: TRBD2
J: TRBJ2-2
size: many
V: TRBV4-3
DNA: TGCGCCAGCAGCCAAGATAATCCGGGAGGGGTAGCCGGGGAGCTGTTTTTT
CDR3: CASSQDNPGGVAGELFF

D: -
J: TRBJ2-2
size: -
V: TRBV4-1
DNA: TGCGCCAGCAGCCAAGAGGGGCATCACACCGGGGAGCTGTTTTTT
CDR3: CASSQEGHHTGELFF

D: -
J: TRBJ1-1
size: -
V: TRBV4-3
DNA: TGCGCCAGCAGCCAAGATCAAGGCACTGAAGCTTTCTTT
CDR3: CASSQDQGTEAFF

D: TRBD2
J: TRBJ2-1
size: few
V: TRBV19
DNA: TGTGCCAGTAGTTCGGGACTAGCGGGAGATAGGTCCTACAATGAGCAGTTCTTC
CDR3: CASSSGLAGDRSYNEQFF

D: TRBD1
J: TRBJ1-3
size: once
V: TRBV9
DNA: TGTGCCAGCAGCGGAAGGGGGCGAGAAGGAAACACCATATATTTT
CDR3: CASSGRGREGNTIYF

D: TRBD2
J: TRBJ2-7
size: -
V: TRBV12-3/TRBV12-4
DNA: TGTGCCGTTTCGGGGGGAGCGAAGTCCTACGAGCAGTACTTC
CDR3: CAVSGGAKSYEQYF

D: -
J: TRBJ1-1
size: many
V: TRBV19
DNA: TGTGCCAGTACCCGGCGGAGGGAGGGGAGTGAAGCTTTCTTT
CDR3: CASTRRREGSEAFF

D: TRBD1
J: TRBJ2-2
size: -
V: TRBV5-4
DNA: TGTGCCAGCAGCTTACCGGGACAGGGAAGGCCCGGGGAGCTGTTTTTT
CDR3: CASSLPGQGRPGELFF

D: -
J: TRBJ2-7
size: many
V: TRBV7-6
DNA: TGTGCCAGCAGCTTAGACAGAACCTACGAGCAGTACTTC
CDR3: CASSLDRTYEQYF

D: TRBD1
J: TRBJ2-2
size: few
V: TRBV7-6
DNA: TGTGCCAGCAGCTTAGACAGGGGGTGGACCGGGGAGCTGTTTTTT
CDR3: CASSLDRGWTGELFF

D: -
J: TRBJ1-2
size: many
V: TRBV7-8
DNA: TGTGCCAGCAGCTCTGCATTTGTAGGAGGCTACACCTTC
CDR3: CASSSAFVGGYTF

D: TRBD2
J: TRBJ2-1
size: -
V: TRBV5-1
DNA: TGCGCCAGCAGCTTGAAATGGGCTAGCGGGATGGGGCAGTTCTTC
CDR3: CASSLKWASGMGQFF

D: -
J: TRBJ2-3
size: -
V: TRBV4-3
DNA: TGCGCCAGCAGCCAAGAATTCGAGGATACGCAGTATTTT
CDR3: CASSQEFEDTQYF

D: -
J: TRBJ2-5
size: many
V: TRBV7-9
DNA: TGTGCCAGCAGCCCGGCCGGGCACCAAGAGACCCAGTACTTC
CDR3: CASSPAGHQETQYF

D: TRBD1
J: TRBJ2-5
size: -
V: TRBV19
DNA: TGTGCCAGTACCCATTCTGGACAGGGGGGCGAAGAGACCCAGTACTTC
CDR3: CASTHSGQGGEETQYF

D: TRBD2
J: TRBJ2-3
size: -
V: TRBV5-6
DNA: TGTGCCAGCAGCTTCGTAGGCGGGGGGTCAATCACAGATACGCAGTATTTT
CDR3: CASSFVGGGSITDTQYF

D: TRBD2
J: TRBJ2-3
size: -
V: TRBV7-4
DNA: TGTGCCAGCAGCTACAGGACTAGCGGGAGGCTGTATTTT
CDR3: CASSYRTSGRLYF

D: -
J: TRBJ2-7
size: few
V: TRBV20-1
DNA: TGCAGTGCTAGCGATCTCGCCGCCTACGAGCAGTACTTC
CDR3: CSASDLAAYEQYF

D: -
J: TRBJ1-2
size: -
V: TRBV28
DNA: TGTGCCAGCGGCGGGGGGCGGATCTATGGCTACACCTTC
CDR3: CASGGGRIYGYTF

D: -
J: TRBJ2-7
size: many
V: TRBV4-1
DNA: TGCGCCAGCAGCCAAGGTCAGGGAACCTACGAGCAGTACTTC
CDR3: CASSQGQGTYEQYF

D: TRBD1
J: TRBJ2-2
size: -
V: TRBV7-9
DNA: TGTGCCAGCAGCTTAGGAGGAGGAGACAGGGGTTATACTGGGGAGCTGTTTTTT
CDR3: CASSLGGGDRGYTGELFF

D: TRBD1
J: TRBJ1-4
size: -
V: TRBV12-3/TRBV12-4
DNA: TGTGCCAGCAGTTTCGGATTAGGGACAGGGGTTGAAAAACTGTTTTTT
CDR3: CASSFGLGTGVEKLFF

D: -
J: TRBJ1-2
size: -
V: TRBV7-4
DNA: TGTGCCAGCAGCCCCACCCCGTGGGTCTATGGCTACACCTTC
CDR3: CASSPTPWVYGYTF